This TCR beta chain is drawn from a study of blood T cell repertoires in COVID-19. Study in general: Italy, Spain and the United States were the sources of the convalescent and acute COVID-19 samples. In each case, the material was cDNA or gDNA derived from T cells, B-cell-depleted T cells, or PBMCs.

The V end was cut by 8 bases, the J end by 5 bases, with 15 bases between. Germline lookup yields CDR1 MNHEY and CDR2 SVGAGI. The CDR3 is 13 residues long. The method was immunoSEQ multiplex PCR; TCRdb's version includes in-frame clones alone and lacks a portion of them. This repertoire shows about 98,000 clones, more than 85% found once; its top ten account for about 3.9%. The chain uses TRBV6-5 and TRBJ1-1; unclear D gene. This sequence was found in a man between 18 and 29 years old with acute or convalescent COVID-19. Source material: peripheral blood. The CDR3 nucleotides are TGTGCCAGCCTTTCGTACCCGGGGACTGAAGCTTTCTTT. Its translation is CASLSYPGTEAFF.